Listed below are T cell receptor beta chains from one sample, sequenced in a study of T cell repertoires in cytomegalovirus infection. TCRdb used MiXCR to reprocess the reads, holding one entry per CDR3 protein. The sample has tens of thousands of distinct CDR3 sequences, more than 3% seen once. The sequenced material came from PBMCs. These receptors all stem from a human donor in good health (CMV status not recorded). Some clones in this sample may be carry-over from other donors' samples. Each CDR3 is given with its conserved first and last residue. A D gene is named only where the DNA matches it firmly. Expanded clones get a size class; other rows say once, few or many, or leave the size out.

TRBJ2-3 TRBV7-2 TRBD2 many CASSSRLAGNTDTQYF TGTGCCAGCAGCTCTAGACTAGCGGGGAACACAGATACGCAGTATTTT
TRBJ1-2 TRBV7-2 TRBD1 many CASSLYPAGTGANYGYTF TGTGCCAGCAGCTTATACCCCGCTGGGACAGGGGCTAACTATGGCTACACCTTC
TRBJ2-2 TRBV4-3 NA many CASSERSPSGNTGELFF TGCGCCAGCAGCGAAAGGTCCCCGTCCGGGAACACCGGGGAGCTGTTTTTT
TRBJ2-3 TRBV10-3 NA many CAISDTGGTDTQYF TGTGCCATCAGTGATACGGGGGGCACAGATACGCAGTATTTT
TRBJ1-1 TRBV6-5 NA many CASSYSPGQNTEAFF TGTGCCAGCAGTTACTCCCCGGGACAGAACACTGAAGCTTTCTTT
TRBJ1-1 TRBV6-6 NA many CASSPRRGMNTEAFF TGTGCCAGCAGCCCGAGGAGAGGCATGAACACTGAAGCTTTCTTT
TRBJ1-1 TRBV9 NA many CASSVAEGGEAFF TGTGCCAGCAGCGTAGCGGAAGGCGGTGAAGCTTTCTTT
TRBJ1-3 TRBV7-6 NA many CASSPMSGYIGNTIYF TGTGCCAGCAGCCCAATGAGCGGCTACATTGGAAACACCATATATTTT
TRBJ1-2 TRBV7-3 TRBD1 many CASSPRGQGRHGYTF TGTGCCAGCAGCCCTCGGGGACAGGGAAGACATGGCTACACCTTC
TRBJ1-4 TRBV7-6 NA many CASSRITQEKLFF TGTGCCAGCAGCCGAATTACACAGGAAAAACTGTTTTTT
TRBJ2-5 TRBV11-2 TRBD2 many CASSGTGTSPRETQYF TGTGCCAGCAGCGGAACCGGGACTAGCCCCAGAGAGACCCAGTACTTC
TRBJ2-1 TRBV19 NA many CASSIWGNEQFF TGTGCCAGTAGTATTTGGGGCAATGAGCAGTTCTTC
TRBJ1-4 TRBV28 TRBD1 many CASSLRDRGQEKLFF TGTGCCAGCAGTTTACGGGACAGGGGGCAAGAAAAACTGTTTTTT
TRBJ1-2 TRBV7-9 NA many CASSQGSGGEIGGYTF TGTGCCAGCAGCCAGGGCAGCGGAGGGGAAATTGGTGGCTACACCTTC
TRBJ2-1 TRBV12-3/TRBV12-4 TRBD2 NA CASSTGTSEGNEQFF TGTGCCAGCAGTACGGGGACTAGCGAAGGGAATGAGCAGTTCTTC
TRBJ2-1 TRBV7-3 TRBD1 many CASSARGREGEQFF TGTGCCAGCAGCGCCAGGGGGCGGGAAGGTGAGCAGTTCTTC
TRBJ1-2 TRBV7-2 NA many CASSFRGRGWGNGYTF TGTGCCAGCAGCTTTCGCGGAAGGGGATGGGGGAATGGCTACACCTTC
TRBJ2-2 TRBV19 NA many CASRPDPNTGELFF TGTGCCAGCAGACCTGACCCCAACACCGGGGAGCTGTTTTTT
TRBJ2-1 TRBV7-2 NA NA CASSLAQGTYNEQFF TGTGCCAGCAGCTTAGCGCAGGGTACCTACAATGAGCAGTTCTTC
TRBJ1-4 TRBV28 NA many CASLGGSRNEKLFF TGTGCCAGCTTGGGGGGATCGCGTAATGAAAAACTGTTTTTT
TRBJ2-7 TRBV7-8 NA many CASSTSYEQYF TGTGCCAGCAGCACCTCCTACGAGCAGTACTTC
TRBJ1-5 TRBV6-2/TRBV6-3 NA many CASSYPPDQPQHF TGTGCCAGCAGTTACCCCCCAGATCAGCCCCAGCATTTT
TRBJ2-7 TRBV7-2 NA many CASSLGWRNYEQYF TGTGCCAGCAGCTTAGGGTGGAGAAACTACGAGCAGTACTTC
TRBJ2-3 TRBV12-3/TRBV12-4 TRBD2 many CASSRMGLAFTDTQYF TGTGCCAGCAGCCGGATGGGACTAGCATTCACAGATACGCAGTATTTT
TRBJ1-2 TRBV29-1 NA many CSVVEGSQYGYTF TGCAGCGTTGTTGAGGGCAGCCAATATGGCTACACCTTC
TRBJ2-2 TRBV6-2/TRBV6-3 TRBD2 NA CASRTSGGTGELFF TGTGCCAGCAGGACTAGCGGGGGGACCGGGGAGCTGTTTTTT
TRBJ1-2 TRBV12-5 TRBD1 many CASGLEGQVVYTF TGTGCTAGTGGTTTGGAAGGACAGGTGGTATACACCTTC
TRBJ1-5 TRBV7-2 NA many CASSPDRGNQPQHF TGTGCCAGCAGCCCAGACAGAGGCAATCAGCCCCAGCATTTT
TRBJ2-5 TRBV7-2 TRBD2 many CASSVSGIQETQYF TGTGCCAGCAGCGTGAGCGGGATACAAGAGACCCAGTACTTC
TRBJ2-7 TRBV7-2 TRBD2 many CASSDGRAGGAFEQYF TGTGCCAGCAGCGACGGCCGGGCCGGGGGGGCATTCGAGCAGTACTTC
TRBJ2-1 TRBV12-3/TRBV12-4 NA many CASSLDHEQFF TGTGCCAGCAGTTTGGACCATGAGCAGTTCTTC
TRBJ2-5 TRBV6-2/TRBV6-3 NA NA CASSLTSGRSDQYF TGTGCCAGCAGTCTGACCTCAGGGAGGTCAGACCAGTACTTC
TRBJ2-5 TRBV5-5 NA many CASCPRFSQETQYF TGTGCCAGCTGTCCCAGGTTCTCCCAAGAGACCCAGTACTTC
TRBJ2-6 TRBV2 TRBD1 many CASSGGQSSGANVLTF TGTGCCAGCAGTGGGGGACAGAGCTCTGGGGCCAACGTCCTGACTTTC
TRBJ2-7 TRBV28 TRBD2 many CASSTTGLAGGVYEQYF TGTGCCAGCAGTACCACGGGACTAGCGGGAGGGGTCTACGAGCAGTACTTC